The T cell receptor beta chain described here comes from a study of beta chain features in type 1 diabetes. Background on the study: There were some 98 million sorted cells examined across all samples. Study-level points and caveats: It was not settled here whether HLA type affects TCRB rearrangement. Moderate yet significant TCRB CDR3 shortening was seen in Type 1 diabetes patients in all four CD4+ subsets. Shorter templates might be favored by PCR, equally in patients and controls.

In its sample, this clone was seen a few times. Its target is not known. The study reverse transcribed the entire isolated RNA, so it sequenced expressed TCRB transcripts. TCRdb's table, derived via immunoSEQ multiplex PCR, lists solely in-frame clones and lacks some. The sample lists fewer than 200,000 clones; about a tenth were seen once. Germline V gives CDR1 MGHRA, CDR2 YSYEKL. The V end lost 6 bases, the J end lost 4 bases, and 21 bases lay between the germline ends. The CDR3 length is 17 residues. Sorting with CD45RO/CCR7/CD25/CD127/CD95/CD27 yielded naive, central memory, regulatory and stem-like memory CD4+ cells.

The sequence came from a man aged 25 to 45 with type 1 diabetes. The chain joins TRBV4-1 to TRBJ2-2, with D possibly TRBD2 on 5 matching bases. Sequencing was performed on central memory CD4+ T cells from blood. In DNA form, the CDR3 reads TGCGCCAGCAGACGGCAAGCGGCCCTCGACGGCACCGGGGAGCTGTTTTTT. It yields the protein CASRRQAALDGTGELFF.